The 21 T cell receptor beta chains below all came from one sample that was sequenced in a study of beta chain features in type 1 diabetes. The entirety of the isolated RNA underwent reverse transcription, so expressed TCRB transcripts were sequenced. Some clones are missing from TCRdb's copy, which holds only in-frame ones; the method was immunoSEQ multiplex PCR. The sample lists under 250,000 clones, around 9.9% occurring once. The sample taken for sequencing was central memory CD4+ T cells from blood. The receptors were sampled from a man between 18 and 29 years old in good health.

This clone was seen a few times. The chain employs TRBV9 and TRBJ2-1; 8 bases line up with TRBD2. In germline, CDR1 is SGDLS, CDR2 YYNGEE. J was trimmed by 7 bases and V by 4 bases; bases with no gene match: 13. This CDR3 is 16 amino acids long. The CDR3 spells CASSSPAGGALNEQFF. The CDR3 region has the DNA TGTGCCAGCAGCTCCCCCGCCGGGGGGGCGTTAAATGAGCAGTTCTTC.

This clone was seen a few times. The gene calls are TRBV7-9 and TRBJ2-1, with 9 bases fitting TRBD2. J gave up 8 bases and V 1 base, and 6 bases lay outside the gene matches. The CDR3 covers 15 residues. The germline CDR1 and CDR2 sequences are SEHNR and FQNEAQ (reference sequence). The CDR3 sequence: CASSLVLAGVDEQFF. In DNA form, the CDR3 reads TGTGCCAGCAGCTTAGTATTAGCGGGAGTCGATGAGCAGTTCTTC.

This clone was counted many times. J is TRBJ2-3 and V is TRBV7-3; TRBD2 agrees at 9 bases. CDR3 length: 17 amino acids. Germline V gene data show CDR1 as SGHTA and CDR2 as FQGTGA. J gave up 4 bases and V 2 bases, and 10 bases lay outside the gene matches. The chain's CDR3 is CASSLFGSGSHPDTQYF. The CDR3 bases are TGTGCCAGCAGCTTATTTGGTAGCGGGAGTCATCCAGATACGCAGTATTTT.

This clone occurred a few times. The CDR3 spells CASSQARAGHYYEQYF. The CDR3 DNA sequence: TGTGCCAGCAGCCAGGCGCGAGCGGGACATTACTACGAGCAGTACTTC. V and J are TRBV14 and TRBJ2-7; TRBD2 is a possible D gene (7 bases). Germline CDR1 and CDR2: SGHDN and FVKESK. The CDR3 runs to 16 residues. The V end lost 3 bases, the J end lost 3 bases, and 18 bases lay between the germline ends.

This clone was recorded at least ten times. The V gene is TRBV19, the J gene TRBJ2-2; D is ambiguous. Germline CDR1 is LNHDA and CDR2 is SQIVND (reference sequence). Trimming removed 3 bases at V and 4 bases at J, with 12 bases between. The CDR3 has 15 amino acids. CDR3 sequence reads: CASSMKGAITGELFF. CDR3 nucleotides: TGTGCCAGTAGTATGAAGGGTGCAATCACCGGGGAGCTGTTTTTT.

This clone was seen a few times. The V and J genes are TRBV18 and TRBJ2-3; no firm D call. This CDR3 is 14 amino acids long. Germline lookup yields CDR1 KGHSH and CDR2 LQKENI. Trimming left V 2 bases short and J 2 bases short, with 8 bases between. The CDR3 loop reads CASSPAATTDTQYF. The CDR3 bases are TGTGCCAGCTCACCAGCGGCCACCACAGATACGCAGTATTTT.

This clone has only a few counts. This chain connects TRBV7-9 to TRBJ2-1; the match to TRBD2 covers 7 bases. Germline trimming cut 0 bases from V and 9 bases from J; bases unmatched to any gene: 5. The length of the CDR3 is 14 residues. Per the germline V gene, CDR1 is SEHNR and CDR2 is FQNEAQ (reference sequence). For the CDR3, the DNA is TGTGCCAGCAGCTTAGCGGGAGGGCGCGGTGAGCAGTTCTTC. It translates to CASSLAGGRGEQFF.

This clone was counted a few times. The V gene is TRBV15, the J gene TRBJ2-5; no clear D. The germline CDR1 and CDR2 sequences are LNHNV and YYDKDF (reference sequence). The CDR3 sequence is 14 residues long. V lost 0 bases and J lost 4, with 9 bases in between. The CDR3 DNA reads TGTGCCACCAGCAGAGATCAGACCCGAGAGACCCAGTACTTC. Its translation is CATSRDQTRETQYF. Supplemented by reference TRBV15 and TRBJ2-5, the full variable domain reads DAMVIQNPRYQVTQFGKPVTLSCSQTLNHNVMYWYQQKSSQAPKLLFHYYDKDFNNEADTPDNFQSRRPNTSFCFLDIRSPGLGDTAMYLCATSRDQTRETQYFGPGTRLLVL.

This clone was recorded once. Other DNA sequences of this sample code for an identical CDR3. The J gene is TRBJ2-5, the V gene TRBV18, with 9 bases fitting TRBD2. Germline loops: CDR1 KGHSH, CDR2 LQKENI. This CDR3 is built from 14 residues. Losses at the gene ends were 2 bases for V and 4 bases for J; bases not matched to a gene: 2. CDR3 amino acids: CASSPAGGPETQYF. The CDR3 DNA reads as TGTGCCAGCTCACCAGCGGGGGGGCCAGAGACCCAGTACTTC.

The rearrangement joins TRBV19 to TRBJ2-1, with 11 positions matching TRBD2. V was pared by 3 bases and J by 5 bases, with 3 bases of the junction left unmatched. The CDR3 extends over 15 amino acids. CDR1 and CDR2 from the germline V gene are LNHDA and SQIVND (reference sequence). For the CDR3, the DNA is TGTGCCAGTAGTATCGAACTAGCGGGAGACAATGAGCAGTTCTTC. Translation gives CASSIELAGDNEQFF.

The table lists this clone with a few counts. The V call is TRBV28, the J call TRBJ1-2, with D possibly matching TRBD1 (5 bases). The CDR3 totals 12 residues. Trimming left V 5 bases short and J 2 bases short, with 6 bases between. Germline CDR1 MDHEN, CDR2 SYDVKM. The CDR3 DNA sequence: TGTGCCAGCAGTCGACAGAACTATGGCTACACCTTC. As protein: CASSRQNYGYTF.

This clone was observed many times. As DNA, the CDR3 is TGTGCCAGCAGCCAAGAATGGAATCGGGACAGGGGCTATGGCTACACCTTC. Translation: CASSQEWNRDRGYGYTF. V is TRBV14 and J is TRBJ1-2; 10 positions agree with TRBD1. Germline V gene lookup returns CDR1 SGHDN and CDR2 FVKESK. The CDR3 extends over 17 amino acids. The V segment lost 0 bases and the J segment 4 bases; nucleotides outside the gene matches: 8.

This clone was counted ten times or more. CDR3 sequence (DNA): TGTGCCAGCAGCGGCCCTTCGGTACCTTTCTTT. Its protein is CASSGPSVPFF. The chain joins TRBV13 to TRBJ1-1, with D uncertain. In germline, CDR1 is PRHDT, CDR2 FYEKMQ (reference sequence). This CDR3 has 11 amino acids. V gave up 5 bases and J gave up 12 bases, with 13 bases separating them.

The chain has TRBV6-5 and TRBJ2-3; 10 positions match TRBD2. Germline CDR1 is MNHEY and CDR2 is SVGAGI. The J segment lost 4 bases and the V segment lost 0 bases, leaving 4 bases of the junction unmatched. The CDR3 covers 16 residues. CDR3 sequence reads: CASSYSAGGPADTQYF. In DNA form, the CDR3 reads TGTGCCAGCAGTTACTCAGCGGGAGGGCCGGCAGATACGCAGTATTTT.

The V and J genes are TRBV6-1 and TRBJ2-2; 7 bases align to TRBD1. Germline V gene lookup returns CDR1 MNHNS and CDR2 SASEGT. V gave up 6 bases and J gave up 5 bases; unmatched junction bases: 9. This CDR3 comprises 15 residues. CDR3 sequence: CASRPPGQITGELFF. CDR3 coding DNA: TGTGCCAGCAGACCACCGGGACAGATAACCGGGGAGCTGTTTTTT.

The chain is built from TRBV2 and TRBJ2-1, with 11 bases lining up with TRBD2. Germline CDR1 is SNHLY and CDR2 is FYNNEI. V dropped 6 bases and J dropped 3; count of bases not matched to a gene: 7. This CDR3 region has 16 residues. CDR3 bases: TGTGCCAGCAGGCCACTAGCGGGAGTCAACTACAATGAGCAGTTCTTC. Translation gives CASRPLAGVNYNEQFF.

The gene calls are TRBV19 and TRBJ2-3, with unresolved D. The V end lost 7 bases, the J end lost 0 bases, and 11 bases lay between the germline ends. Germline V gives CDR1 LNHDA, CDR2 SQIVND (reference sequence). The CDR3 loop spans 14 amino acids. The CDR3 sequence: CASNWAGSTDTQYF. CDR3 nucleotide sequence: TGTGCCAGTAACTGGGCAGGAAGCACAGATACGCAGTATTTT.

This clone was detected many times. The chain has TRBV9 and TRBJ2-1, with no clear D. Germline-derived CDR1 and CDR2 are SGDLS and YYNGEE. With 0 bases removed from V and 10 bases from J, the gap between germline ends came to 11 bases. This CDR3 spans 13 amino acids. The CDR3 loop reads CASSVVLAGEQFF. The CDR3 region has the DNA TGTGCCAGCAGCGTAGTCTTAGCCGGGGAGCAGTTCTTC.

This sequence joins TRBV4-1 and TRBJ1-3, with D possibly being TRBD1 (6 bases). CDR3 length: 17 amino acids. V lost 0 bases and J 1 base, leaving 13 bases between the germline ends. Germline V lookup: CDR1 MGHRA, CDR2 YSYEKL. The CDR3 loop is CASSQDPGQKSGNTIYF. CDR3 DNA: TGCGCCAGCAGCCAAGACCCCGGACAGAAGTCTGGAAACACCATATATTTT.

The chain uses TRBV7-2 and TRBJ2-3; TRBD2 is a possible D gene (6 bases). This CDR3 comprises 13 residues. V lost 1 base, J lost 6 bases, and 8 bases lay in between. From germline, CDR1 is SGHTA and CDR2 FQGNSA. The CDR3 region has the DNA TGTGCCAGCAGCTTAGATCGGGGGGATACGCAGTATTTT. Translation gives CASSLDRGDTQYF.

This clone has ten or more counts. CDR3: CAWRQGFNQPQHF. Here the CDR3 DNA reads TGTGCCTGGCGACAGGGATTCAATCAGCCCCAGCATTTT. The chain joins TRBV30 to TRBJ1-5; 7 nucleotides match TRBD1. The CDR3 extends over 13 amino acids. Losses at the gene ends were 5 bases for V and 3 bases for J; bases not matched to a gene: 4. Germline CDR1 GTSNPN, CDR2 SVGIG (reference sequence).